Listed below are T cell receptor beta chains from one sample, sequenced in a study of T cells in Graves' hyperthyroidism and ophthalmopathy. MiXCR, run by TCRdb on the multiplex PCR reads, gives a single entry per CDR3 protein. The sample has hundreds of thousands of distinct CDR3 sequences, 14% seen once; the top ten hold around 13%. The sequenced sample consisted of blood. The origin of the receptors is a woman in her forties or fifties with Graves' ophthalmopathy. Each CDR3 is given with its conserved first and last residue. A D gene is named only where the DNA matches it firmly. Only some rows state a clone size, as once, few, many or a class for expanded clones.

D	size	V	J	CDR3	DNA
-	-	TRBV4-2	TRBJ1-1	CASSQGPQGTEAFF	TGTGCCAGCAGCCAAGGTCCTCAGGGAACTGAAGCTTTCTTT
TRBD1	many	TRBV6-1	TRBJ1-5	CASRFDRDSNQPQHF	TGTGCCAGCAGGTTTGACAGGGATAGCAATCAGCCCCAGCATTTT
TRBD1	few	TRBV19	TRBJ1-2	CASSQVGQNYGYTF	TGTGCCAGTAGTCAGGTGGGACAGAACTATGGCTACACCTTC
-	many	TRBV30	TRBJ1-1	CAWRWSPGGTEAFF	TGTGCCTGGAGATGGTCCCCCGGGGGCACTGAAGCTTTCTTT
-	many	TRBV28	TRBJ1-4	CASTETLDEKLFF	TGTGCCAGCACCGAAACGCTAGATGAAAAACTGTTTTTT
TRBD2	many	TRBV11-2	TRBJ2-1	CASSSELAISYNEQFF	TGTGCCAGCAGCTCCGAACTAGCGATTTCCTACAATGAGCAGTTCTTC
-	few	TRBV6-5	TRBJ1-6	CASSYFSAGANSPLHF	TGTGCCAGCAGTTACTTTTCGGCAGGGGCCAATTCACCCCTCCACTTT
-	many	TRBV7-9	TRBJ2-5	CASSLPAFETQYF	TGTGCCAGCAGCTTGCCCGCCTTTGAGACCCAGTACTTC
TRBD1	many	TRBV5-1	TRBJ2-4	CASSTGQANIQYF	TGCGCCAGCAGCACGGGACAGGCAAACATTCAGTACTTC
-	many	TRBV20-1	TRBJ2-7	CSARDHRGSSYEQYF	TGCAGTGCTAGAGATCATCGGGGGAGCTCCTACGAGCAGTACTTC
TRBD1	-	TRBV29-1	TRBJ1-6	CSARTGSNSPLHF	TGCAGCGCACGGACAGGGTCTAATTCACCCCTCCACTTT
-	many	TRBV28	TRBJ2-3	CASSPGTTDTQYF	TGTGCCAGCAGCCCAGGGACTACAGATACGCAGTATTTT
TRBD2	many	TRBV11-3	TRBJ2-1	CASSLDVAGAYNEQFF	TGTGCCAGCAGCTTAGATGTGGCGGGAGCCTACAATGAGCAGTTCTTC
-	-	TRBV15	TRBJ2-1	CATSRDQEVYEQFF	TGTGCCACCAGCAGAGATCAGGAGGTATATGAGCAGTTCTTC
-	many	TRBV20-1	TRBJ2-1	CSAHRLGDNEQFF	TGCAGTGCTCATAGACTTGGTGACAATGAGCAGTTCTTC
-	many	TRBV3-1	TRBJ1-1	CASSQPGGAEAFF	TGTGCCAGCAGCCAGCCCGGGGGTGCTGAAGCTTTCTTT
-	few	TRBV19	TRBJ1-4	CASSIPQPPAAKLFF	TGTGCCAGTAGTATACCCCAACCCCCGGCTGCAAAACTGTTTTTT
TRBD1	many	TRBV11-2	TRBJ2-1	CASSGAGQGSSYNEQFF	TGTGCCAGCAGCGGAGCGGGACAGGGGAGCTCCTACAATGAGCAGTTCTTC
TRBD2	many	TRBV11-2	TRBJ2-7	CASSLVSLGLASYEQYF	TGTGCCAGCAGCTTAGTTTCTCTGGGACTAGCATCCTACGAGCAGTACTTC
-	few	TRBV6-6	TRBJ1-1	CASSYLHDWNTEAFF	TGTGCCAGCAGTTACCTCCACGACTGGAACACTGAAGCTTTCTTT
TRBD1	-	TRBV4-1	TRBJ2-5	CASSQGTGYETQYF	TGCGCCAGCAGCCAAGGGACAGGGTATGAGACCCAGTACTTC
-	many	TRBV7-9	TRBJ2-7	CASSPTSMKQYF	TGTGCCAGCAGCCCGACATCTATGAAGCAGTACTTC
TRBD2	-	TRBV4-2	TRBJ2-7	CASSQEGGGLAGGYEQYF	TGTGCCAGCAGCCAAGAGGGTGGGGGACTAGCGGGAGGCTACGAGCAGTACTTC
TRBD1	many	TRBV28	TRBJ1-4	CASSITRQGTRKLFF	TGTGCCAGCAGCATAACCCGACAGGGGACGAGAAAACTGTTTTTT
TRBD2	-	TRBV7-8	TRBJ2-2	CASSLRVLAGVLGVRNTGELFF	TGTGCCAGCAGCCTCCGGGTACTAGCGGGAGTATTAGGCGTTCGGAACACCGGGGAGCTGTTTTTT
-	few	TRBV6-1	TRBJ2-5	CASSTRGPWETQYF	TGTGCCAGCAGTACACGGGGACCGTGGGAGACCCAGTACTTC
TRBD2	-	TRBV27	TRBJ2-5	CASRTLAEQETQYF	TGTGCCAGCAGAACCCTAGCGGAGCAAGAGACCCAGTACTTC
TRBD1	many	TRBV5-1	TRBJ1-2	CASSLTTGNYGYTF	TGCGCCAGCAGCTTGACGACAGGGAACTATGGCTACACCTTC
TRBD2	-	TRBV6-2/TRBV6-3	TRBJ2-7	CASSYSRSSGIYEQYF	TGTGCCAGCAGTTACTCTCGGTCTAGCGGGATCTACGAGCAGTACTTC